Listed below are T cell receptor beta chains from one sample, sequenced in a study of T-cell memory formation after mild COVID-19. TCRdb reanalysed the 5' RACE reads using MiXCR and keeps one entry per CDR3 protein. The top ten hold about 1.9% of the sample, which has about 180,000 distinct CDR3 sequences, roughly 17% seen once. Sequencing input: PBMCs or a T cell subset sorted from them (not recorded which). These receptors were collected from an adult woman who had mild COVID-19 (a few samples of this study predate the infection). Cell type and time point are not known. Both conserved end residues are part of each CDR3. A D gene is named only where the DNA matches it firmly. Size tells how often a clone was seen (once, few, many) or the class of an expanded clone, and some rows leave it out.

d_call clone_size j_call v_call cdr3_nt cdr3_aa
- many TRBJ2-7 TRBV13 TGTGCCAGCAGCTTAGTGGCTTCCTCCCACGAGCAGTACTTC CASSLVASSHEQYF
- once TRBJ1-3 TRBV2 TGTGCCAGCCCTGGAGTCAACCCCTCTGGAAACACCATATATTTT CASPGVNPSGNTIYF
TRBD2 few TRBJ2-5 TRBV3-1 TGTGCCAGCAGTCCGCAGCGGGGGGTCCAAGAGACCCAGTACTTC CASSPQRGVQETQYF
- few TRBJ2-1 TRBV7-2 TGTGCCAGCAGATCAAAGTGGCCGGGTGAGCAGTTCTTC CASRSKWPGEQFF
- many TRBJ2-1 TRBV29-1 TGCAGCGCCCGAGGCTGGGGGGATGGCGAGCAGTTCTTC CSARGWGDGEQFF
TRBD1 - TRBJ2-7 TRBV6-1 TGTGCCAGCAGTGGTTGGGACAGGGGGTACTCCTACGAGCAGTACTTC CASSGWDRGYSYEQYF
TRBD1 - TRBJ2-7 TRBV6-2/TRBV6-3 TGTGCCAGCAGCTCCGCCGGGACAGGGTTGTACGAGCAGTACTTC CASSSAGTGLYEQYF
TRBD1 few TRBJ1-1 TRBV20-1 TGCAGTGCTAGCGAGACAGGGCAGGGCACTGAAGCTTTCTTT CSASETGQGTEAFF
TRBD2 - TRBJ2-7 TRBV4-2 TGTGCCAGCAGCGCCCAGGTGGCGGGAGGCTTCTACGAGCAGTACTTC CASSAQVAGGFYEQYF
- - TRBJ1-3 TRBV10-3 TGTGCCATCGAACACCCCTCTGGAAACACCATATATTTT CAIEHPSGNTIYF
- few TRBJ2-5 TRBV6-6 TGTGCCAGCAGCCCCCTAGCTGGGGAGACCCAGTACTTC CASSPLAGETQYF
- many TRBJ2-3 TRBV7-3 TGTGCCAGCAGCTTGTACAGAACTAGCACAGATACGCAGTATTTT CASSLYRTSTDTQYF
- few TRBJ2-2 TRBV15 TGTGCCACCAGCAGAGACGCGGGTTTAGCAGCAACCGGGGAGCTGTTTTTT CATSRDAGLAATGELFF
TRBD2 many TRBJ2-7 TRBV20-1 TGCAGTGCTAGAGAGCCGGGACTAGCGTATCGAGAGCAGTACTTC CSAREPGLAYREQYF
- few TRBJ2-2 TRBV5-1 TGCGCCAGCAGTTCAGTCCCCCAGGGGAACACCGGGGAGCTGTTTTTT CASSSVPQGNTGELFF
- few TRBJ2-7 TRBV25-1 TGTGCCAGCAGCACTTCCTGGGGGCAGTACTTC CASSTSWGQYF
- - TRBJ2-7 TRBV20-1 TGCAGTGCTAGAGATTTGGACGGATCCTACGAGCAGTACTTC CSARDLDGSYEQYF
- many TRBJ2-7 TRBV29-1 TGCAGCGTTCGCCCCCGGAGGTCATCCTCCTACGAGCAGTACTTC CSVRPRRSSSYEQYF
- - TRBJ2-3 TRBV11-2 TGTGCCAGCAGCTCCCGACGCAACGCCCATACGCAGTATTTT CASSSRRNAHTQYF
- - TRBJ2-3 TRBV5-4 TGTGCCAGCAGTCGGGGAGGTCTGGAGGGTGCAGATACGCAGTATTTT CASSRGGLEGADTQYF